This T cell receptor beta chain comes out of a study of cytomegalovirus exposure and HLA in healthy donors. Overall study results and limits: Some V segments, including TRBV6-2 and TRBV6-3, were excluded as indistinguishable. Presence/absence analyses treated sequencing depth as roughly uniform across donors.

The CDR3 consists of 14 residues. CDR1 and CDR2 (germline): SGDLS, YYNGEE. V lost 0 bases, J lost 5 bases, and 12 bases lay in between. Note on this clone: Its matching antigen is unknown.

It was with 60 Vbeta and 13 Jbeta primers that the PCR ran. Profiling relied on immunoSEQ multiplex PCR, and the TCRdb table lists in-frame clones only, not all of them. The sample has about 160,000 clones; 60% to 75% are singletons. The receptor's source is a woman aged 45-60 years in good health and CMV-seropositive. The source material was PBMCs. This sequence joins TRBV9 and TRBJ2-7, with D perhaps matching TRBD2 (5 bases). The CDR3 nucleotides read TGTGCCAGCAGCGTAGCCCCCGGGGTGGACGAGCAGTACTTC. Amino acids: CASSVAPGVDEQYF.